The 15 T cell receptor beta chains given below trace back to one sample, sequenced in a study of CDR3 diversity in severe acne (dated 2019 in TCRdb). The library came from PCR. The run used an Illumina HiSeq 2000. TCRdb passed the public sequencing reads through fastp at Q25 and MiXCR, retaining productive beta sequences. Rows are unified per CDR3 protein, each entry keeping the most common DNA and genes. This sample comprises about 97,000 distinct CDR3 sequences, 51% of them detected only once. 9.5% to 15% of the sample rests with the top ten. Sequenced sample: blood. The receptors derive from a male donor with acne.

The V call is TRBV2, the J call TRBJ1-1, with TRBD1 matching over 7 bases. The ends lost 5 bases at V and 1 base at J; junction bases unmatched: 10. The CDR3 has 16 residues. Germline loops: CDR1 SNHLY, CDR2 FYNNEI. For the CDR3, the DNA is TGTGCCAGCAGTCCTACCACCACAGGGGCGAACACTGAAGCTTTCTTT. Protein product: CASSPTTTGANTEAFF.

J is TRBJ1-2 and V is TRBV29-1; 8 nucleotides align to TRBD1. The CDR3 has 13 residues. J lost 0 bases, V lost 7 bases, and 4 bases had no gene match. CDR1 is SQVTM, CDR2 ANQGSEA, per germline. CDR3 amino acids: CSALDRANYGYTF. The CDR3 DNA reads as TGCAGCGCCTTGGACAGGGCTAACTATGGCTACACCTTC.

This rearrangement joins TRBV19 to TRBJ1-2; D gene unclear. The V gene's germline CDR1 is LNHDA and CDR2 SQIVND (reference sequence). Trimming shortened V by 5 bases and J by 7 bases, and 14 bases separated the two germline ends. The CDR3 extends over 13 amino acids. CDR3 in amino acids: CASSQSEFSGYTF. Written as DNA, the CDR3 is TGTGCCAGTAGTCAATCGGAATTTAGTGGCTACACCTTC.

The table lists this clonotype with a few counts. This chain connects TRBV9 to TRBJ2-7; TRBD1 agrees at 7 bases. The CDR3 runs 14 residues. CDR1 is SGDLS and CDR2 is YYNGEE in the germline V gene. Unmatched junction bases numbered 3, after V lost 3 bases and J lost 0 bases. The CDR3 DNA reads TGTGCCAGCAGCGCAAGGGACAGCTCCTACGAGCAGTACTTC. Amino acids: CASSARDSSYEQYF.

This chain connects TRBV9 to TRBJ2-3; 12 bases are a match to TRBD2. Per germline, CDR1 SGDLS and CDR2 YYNGEE. CDR3 length: 17 residues. V lost 3 bases and J lost 0; bases outside the gene matches: 5. The CDR3 bases are TGTGCCAGCAGCGGGAGGACTAGCGGGACTAGCACAGATACGCAGTATTTT. Translation gives CASSGRTSGTSTDTQYF.

This clonotype was detected a few times. Germline and junction disagree at one end, which may indicate a read error. V gene TRBV3-1 combines with J gene TRBJ1-1; D is uncertain. This CDR3 contains 14 residues. From germline, CDR1 is LGHDT and CDR2 YNNKEL (reference sequence). In DNA form, the CDR3 reads TGTGCCAGCACCCAAGTCGGGATGTCGGCTGAAGCTTTCTTT. It translates to CASTQVGMSAEAFF.

The gene calls are TRBV10-3 and TRBJ2-7; 10 nucleotides line up with TRBD2. The J call may be faulty, since TRBJ2-5 better matches the DNA end. The CDR3 length is 14 residues. CDR1 and CDR2 from the germline V gene are ENHRY and SYGVKD. CDR3 in DNA: TGTGCCATCGGACTAGCGGTTAGTCAAGAGACCCAGTACTTC. Translation gives CAIGLAVSQETQYF.

This clonotype was detected many times. The chain uses TRBV15 and TRBJ1-5; 8 bases line up with TRBD1. CDR1 is LNHNV and CDR2 is YYDKDF in the germline V gene (reference sequence). The CDR3 loop spans 17 amino acids. V lost 2 bases and J lost 1; bases outside the gene matches: 7. As DNA, the CDR3 is TGTGCCACCAGCAGAAGACGACAGGGGTTGAGCAATCAGCCCCAGCATTTT. Translated, it gives CATSRRRQGLSNQPQHF.

CDR3 in amino acids: CASSLGEGLNTEAFF. In nucleotides, the CDR3 is TGTGCCAGCAGCTTAGGGGAGGGCTTGAACACTGAAGCTTTCTTT. The chain combines TRBV7-8 with TRBJ1-1; no firm D call. V was trimmed by 1 base and J by 0 bases, leaving 9 bases between them. The CDR3 is 15 amino acids. The germline CDR1 and CDR2 sequences are SGHVS and FQNEAQ.

The V and J genes are TRBV14 and TRBJ1-1; D gene unclear. The germline gives CDR1 SGHDN, CDR2 FVKESK. This CDR3 comprises 15 residues. The V end was cut by 0 bases, the J end by 6 bases, with 14 bases between. CDR3 nucleotides: TGTGCCAGCAGCCAAGATCTGAACTCTGTGGCTGAAGCTTTCTTT. This codes for CASSQDLNSVAEAFF.

The chain carries TRBV10-1 and TRBJ2-5; 7 nucleotides line up with TRBD1. This CDR3 is built from 13 residues. J lost 13 bases, V lost 5 bases, and 13 bases had no gene match. Germline V gene lookup returns CDR1 WNHNN and CDR2 SYGVQD (reference sequence). The chain's CDR3 is CASSPGTASTVYF. CDR3 in DNA: TGCGCCAGCAGTCCCGGGACAGCCTCAACGGTGTACTTC.

The J gene is TRBJ2-7, the V gene TRBV7-9, with 8 bases matching TRBD2. V was clipped by 1 base and J by 1 base; unmatched bases: 6. Per the germline V gene, CDR1 is SEHNR and CDR2 is FQNEAQ (reference sequence). The CDR3 is 16 residues long. Here the CDR3 reads CASSLGRTSGSYEQYF. CDR3 sequence (DNA): TGTGCCAGCAGCTTAGGTAGAACTAGCGGATCCTACGAGCAGTACTTC.

The chain employs TRBV10-3 and TRBJ1-6, with a possible D match to TRBD1 (5 bases). The V gene's germline CDR1 is ENHRY and CDR2 SYGVKD. V was pared by 4 bases and J by 3 bases, with 7 bases between. The CDR3 has 14 amino acids. As DNA, the CDR3 is TGTGCCATCAGTGCGACAGACTATAATTCACCCCTCCACTTT. It translates to CAISATDYNSPLHF.

This clonotype was detected ten times or more. The chain links TRBV29-1 to TRBJ1-2; 8 nucleotides agree with TRBD1. V lost 8 bases and J lost 8; bases outside the gene matches: 10. The CDR3 has 12 amino acids. Germline V gene data show CDR1 as SQVTM and CDR2 as ANQGSEA. CDR3 region: CSYRGNGQGYTF. The CDR3 DNA reads TGCAGCTACAGGGGGAATGGGCAAGGCTACACCTTC.

This chain uses TRBV12-1 with TRBJ2-3; the listed D gene, TRBD2, was not tested against the DNA. TRBV12-1 is noted as a pseudogene. CDR3 length equals 18 residues. The CDR3 reads CASSFASGRAENTDTQYF. The CDR3 bases are TGTGCCAGCAGCTTTGCGAGCGGGAGGGCCGAAAACACAGATACGCAGTATTTT.